The clone carrying this TCR beta chain was observed a few times. Its antigen is currently unknown. This entry comes from a study of response to subunit inactivated influenza vaccine. One entry per CDR3 protein results from TCRdb running MiXCR on the RT-PCR reads. This sample carries 450,000 to 600,000 distinct CDR3 sequences, 16% of them seen once, and the ten largest clones take 2.5% to 3.5%. CDR1 SGHRS and CDR2 YFSETQ come from the germline V gene. V shed 2 bases, J shed 8 bases, and the junction held 18 bases outside the gene matches. This CDR3 spans 17 amino acids. Study-wide results and caveats: There was a suggestion from the authors that each seasonal influenza vaccination recruits few new T cells.

This clonotype was obtained from a man between 50 and 69 years old who received an inactivated influenza vaccine. The chain uses TRBV5-1 and TRBJ1-2, with 7 positions matching TRBD1. Sequenced here: CD4+ T cells sorted from PBMCs, sampled approximately 25 months after vaccination. The CDR3 sequence is CASSFEGGGAPVWGYTF. The CDR3 DNA reads TGCGCCAGCAGCTTCGAAGGAGGGGGCGCCCCGGTATGGGGCTACACCTTC.